This record concerns one T cell receptor (beta chain) sequence. Original methodology: Amplification with reference gene primers provided the estimates of nucleated cell counts. Using immunoSEQ multiplex PCR, the repertoire was profiled, and TCRdb retains in-frame clones only, with some absent. V, J and clone size derive from that table, while D and trimming were established from the DNA sequence. The sample lists under 200,000 clones; around 90% were seen once. This sample was taken from a study of blood T cell repertoires in COVID-19. The CDR3 consists of 14 residues. With 4 bases removed from V and 3 bases from J, the gap between germline ends came to 12 bases. CDR1 LGHDT and CDR2 YNNKEL come from the germline V gene (reference sequence).

The clonotype was recovered from a man between 35 and 55 years old with active or convalescent COVID-19. This sequence joins TRBV3-1 (or the pseudogene TRBV3-2) and TRBJ1-2; no definite D call. The sequenced sample was peripheral blood. CDR3 sequence reads: CASSRSEGYYGYTF. The DNA of the CDR3 is TGTGCCAGCAGCCGAAGTGAGGGATACTATGGCTACACCTTC.